The 18 T cell receptor beta chains listed next were all sequenced from one sample in a study of shared clonotypes between healthy human individuals. The table came from immunoSEQ multiplex PCR; TCRdb's copy has only in-frame clones and leaves some out. The sample has under 2,500,000 clones, 90% to 96% seen once. Sequenced input: naive CD4+ T cells sorted from blood. Indicated subset: CD45RA+ positively selected. Receptors originate from a man between 18 and 35 years old in good health.

J is TRBJ2-1 and V is TRBV4-2, with 9 bases that match TRBD2. CDR1 is LGHNA, CDR2 YNFKEQ, per germline. The J segment lost 3 bases and the V segment lost 2 bases, leaving 8 bases of the junction unmatched. The CDR3 is made up of 17 amino acids. The CDR3 region is CASSQWSGGTLYNEQFF. The CDR3 DNA reads as TGTGCCAGCAGCCAATGGAGCGGGGGGACCCTCTACAATGAGCAGTTCTTC.

Comments on this clone: The same CDR3 also results from other DNA sequences found in this sample. The chain has TRBV7-2 and TRBJ2-7; D unclear. The V gene lost 3 bases and the J gene lost 2 bases, with 5 bases spanning the gap. The CDR3 loop spans 12 amino acids. The V gene's germline CDR1 is SGHTA and CDR2 FQGNSA. The CDR3 nucleotides read TGTGCCAGCAGCTTGGGTGCCTACGAGCAGTACTTC. Translated: CASSLGAYEQYF.

The chain's CDR3 is CASSFRGLAGGYEQYF. The CDR3 DNA reads as TGTGCCAGCAGCTTTAGGGGACTAGCGGGAGGCTACGAGCAGTACTTC. This chain links TRBV7-2 with TRBJ2-7, with 15 bases aligning to TRBD2. V lost 3 bases to trimming and J lost 3 bases; unmatched junction nucleotides: 3. Germline values: CDR1 SGHTA, CDR2 FQGNSA. The CDR3 loop spans 16 amino acids.

The chain recombines TRBV9 with TRBJ2-5, with 9 positions matching TRBD1. Germline CDR1 SGDLS, CDR2 YYNGEE. V was clipped by 3 bases and J by 4 bases; unmatched bases: 7. CDR3 length equals 15 residues. CDR3 in amino acids: CASSAGQGLGETQYF. CDR3 in DNA: TGTGCCAGCAGCGCCGGACAGGGGTTGGGAGAGACCCAGTACTTC.

The chain recombines TRBV10-3 with TRBJ1-2; 7 bases line up with TRBD1. Looked up from germline, CDR1 is ENHRY and CDR2 is SYGVKD. The V and J ends lost 6 bases and 7 bases, in that order; junction bases with no gene match: 8. The length of the CDR3 is 13 residues. CDR3 sequence (DNA): TGTGCCATCAGGAGGACAGGCTCGGGTGGCTACACCTTC. Residues: CAIRRTGSGGYTF.

This clone was detected a few times. The rearrangement joins TRBV6-1 to TRBJ1-5; 8 positions agree with TRBD1. Germline V gene data show CDR1 as MNHNS and CDR2 as SASEGT. Trimming removed 3 bases from V and 5 bases from J; junction bases left unmatched: 0. This CDR3 spans 13 amino acids. CDR3 nucleotide sequence: TGTGCCAGCAGTGACAGGGGGCATCAGCCCCAGCATTTT. This gives the protein CASSDRGHQPQHF.

The CDR3 loop reads CASSPGTGEGYGYTF. CDR3 nucleotide sequence: TGCGCCAGCAGCCCCGGGACAGGGGAGGGATATGGCTACACCTTC. The chain couples TRBV5-1 to TRBJ1-2, with 10 bases identical to TRBD1. V lost 4 bases and J lost 5; bases outside the gene matches: 8. Looked up from germline, CDR1 is SGHRS and CDR2 is YFSETQ. The CDR3 is 15 amino acids.

The J gene is TRBJ1-4, the V gene TRBV7-2, with unresolved D. CDR1 is SGHTA, CDR2 FQGNSA, per germline. This CDR3 comprises 13 residues. The V and J ends lost 1 base and 5 bases respectively, with 5 bases between them. CDR3 sequence reads: CASSLGMNEKLFF. The CDR3 DNA reads TGTGCCAGCAGCTTAGGGATGAATGAAAAACTGTTTTTT.

The chain is built from TRBV29-1 and TRBJ1-3; possibly TRBD1 for D (5 bases). V was cut by 5 bases and J by 2 bases, with 10 bases left in between. The CDR3 contains 13 residues. Germline loops: CDR1 SQVTM, CDR2 ANQGSEA. In DNA form, the CDR3 reads TGCAGCGTTTTGACAGTTGCTGGAAACACCATATATTTT. Protein product: CSVLTVAGNTIYF.

J is TRBJ1-5 and V is TRBV19; 11 nucleotides align to TRBD1. V was pared by 7 bases and J by 7 bases, with 9 bases of the junction left unmatched. CDR1 LNHDA and CDR2 SQIVND come from the germline V gene (reference sequence). This CDR3 spans 15 amino acids. The CDR3 DNA follows: TGTGCCAGTACCCCGGACAGGGGGCAGGAACAGCCCCAGCATTTT. It is translated as CASTPDRGQEQPQHF.

The J gene is TRBJ2-1, the V gene TRBV27; 8 nucleotides line up with TRBD1. The junction had 10 bases not matched to a gene; V was cut back by 4 bases and J by 5 bases. The CDR3 consists of 16 residues. Germline values: CDR1 MNHEY, CDR2 SMNVEV (reference sequence). CDR3 protein: CASSSTNRGWHNEQFF. CDR3 coding DNA: TGTGCCAGCAGTTCAACAAACAGGGGGTGGCACAATGAGCAGTTCTTC.

The chain carries TRBV6-5 and TRBJ2-7, with D hard to call. The CDR3 contains 12 residues. Germline V gene sequence: CDR1 MNHEY, CDR2 SVGAGI. Between the trimmed V and J ends, which lost 5 bases and 7 bases, there was a span of 12 bases. The CDR3 DNA sequence: TGTGCCAGCAGTGGGGTGACCGGAGAGCAGTACTTC. This gives the protein CASSGVTGEQYF.

The chain combines TRBV30 with TRBJ1-1; D is ambiguous. The CDR3 has 14 residues. Germline lookup yields CDR1 GTSNPN and CDR2 SVGIG (reference sequence). V was trimmed by 1 base and J by 3 bases, leaving 12 bases between them. CDR3 DNA sequence: TGTGCCTGGAGTGACCCGACCGGAGACACTGAAGCTTTCTTT. It encodes CAWSDPTGDTEAFF.

The rearrangement joins TRBV11-2 to TRBJ2-1, with 12 bases matching TRBD2. The CDR3 spans 16 residues. Unmatched junction bases numbered 5, after V lost 4 bases and J lost 4 bases. CDR1 SGHAT and CDR2 FQNNGV come from the germline V gene. CDR3 region: CASSSPSGGEYNEQFF. Here the CDR3 DNA reads TGTGCCAGCAGCTCGCCTAGCGGGGGGGAATACAATGAGCAGTTCTTC.

V gene TRBV19 combines with J gene TRBJ1-2; D may be TRBD1 (5 bases). CDR1 and CDR2 (germline): LNHDA, SQIVND (reference sequence). V was trimmed by 7 bases and J by 6 bases, leaving 15 bases between them. The CDR3 totals 13 residues. The CDR3 loop reads CASMGFLGDGYTF. Here the CDR3 DNA reads TGTGCCAGTATGGGGTTTTTAGGGGATGGCTACACCTTC.

The rearrangement uses TRBV18 and TRBJ1-5, with D maybe TRBD1 (6 bases). Germline V CDR1 and CDR2: KGHSH, LQKENI. The CDR3 extends over 16 amino acids. Trimming removed 4 bases at V and 0 bases at J, with 13 bases between. Here the CDR3 DNA reads TGTGCCAGCTCACTCAATCAGGGGTATAGCAATCAGCCCCAGCATTTT. Amino acids: CASSLNQGYSNQPQHF. Looking up the rest from reference TRBV18 and TRBJ1-5 gives the full variable domain: NAGVMQNPRHLVRRRGQEARLRCSPMKGHSHVYWYRQLPEEGLKFMVYLQKENIIDESGMPKERFSAEFPKEGPSILRIQQVVRGDSAAYFCASSLNQGYSNQPQHFGDGTRLSIL.

This chain connects TRBV30 to TRBJ1-6, with TRBD1 matching 9 bases. The V segment lost 5 bases and the J segment 7 bases; nucleotides outside the gene matches: 6. The CDR3 is 14 amino acids. CDR1 is GTSNPN, CDR2 SVGIG, per germline (reference sequence). CDR3 nucleotides: TGTGCCTGGCTCCGACAGGGGGACAATTCACCCCTCCACTTT. It specifies CAWLRQGDNSPLHF. Full variable domain (remainder filled in from reference TRBV30 and TRBJ1-6): SQTIHQWPATLVQPVGSPLSLECTVEGTSNPNLYWYRQAAGRGLQLLFYSVGIGQISSEVPQNLSASRPQDRQFILSSKKLLLSDSGFYLCAWLRQGDNSPLHFGNGTRLTVT.

With respect to this clone: Other DNA sequences in this specimen translate into the identical CDR3. The chain combines TRBV29-1 with TRBJ1-1; 7 bases line up with TRBD1. Germline CDR1 reads SQVTM; CDR2 reads ANQGSEA. J was trimmed by 1 base and V by 4 bases; bases with no gene match: 0. This CDR3 has 12 residues. The CDR3 loop reads CSVGTGNTEAFF. The DNA for the CDR3 is TGCAGCGTTGGGACAGGGAACACTGAAGCTTTCTTT.